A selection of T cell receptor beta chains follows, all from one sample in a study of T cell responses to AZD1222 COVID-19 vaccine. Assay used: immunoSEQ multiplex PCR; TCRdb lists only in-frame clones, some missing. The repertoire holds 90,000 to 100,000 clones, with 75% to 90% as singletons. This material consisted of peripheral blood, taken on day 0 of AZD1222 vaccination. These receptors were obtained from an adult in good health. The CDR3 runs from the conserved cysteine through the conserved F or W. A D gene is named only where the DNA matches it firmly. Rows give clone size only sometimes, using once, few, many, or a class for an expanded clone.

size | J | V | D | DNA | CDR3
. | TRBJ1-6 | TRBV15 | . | TGTGCCACCAGCAGAGTCCGGGAGAGTTCACCCCTCCACTTT | CATSRVRESSPLHF
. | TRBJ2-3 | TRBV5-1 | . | TGCGCCAGCAGCTTGGAAGGTTCCACAGATACGCAGTATTTT | CASSLEGSTDTQYF
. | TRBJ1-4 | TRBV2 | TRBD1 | TGTGCCAGCCTTCCGGGACAGGGGTTGGAAAAACTGTTTTTT | CASLPGQGLEKLFF
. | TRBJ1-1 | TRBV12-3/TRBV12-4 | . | TGTGCCAGCAGTAAACAGGTGGGCACTGAAGCTTTCTTT | CASSKQVGTEAFF
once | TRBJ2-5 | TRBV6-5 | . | TGTGCCAGCATGGAGGCCTCGTACCAAGAGACCCAGTACTTC | CASMEASYQETQYF
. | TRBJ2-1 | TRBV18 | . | TGTGCCAGCTCACCCCGGACGGCAGACTGGGGTGAGCAGTTCTTC | CASSPRTADWGEQFF
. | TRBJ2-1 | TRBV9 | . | TGTGCCAGCAGCACCCGGAGGGGGCGGGGGACGTCTTACAATGAGCAGTTCTTC | CASSTRRGRGTSYNEQFF
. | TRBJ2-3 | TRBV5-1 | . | TGCGCCAGCAGACGGACGGCGGATAACACAGATACGCAGTATTTT | CASRRTADNTDTQYF
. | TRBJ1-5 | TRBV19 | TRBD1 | TGTGCCAGTAGTATAAGTAGGGACAGGGGAAATCAGCCCCAGCATTTT | CASSISRDRGNQPQHF
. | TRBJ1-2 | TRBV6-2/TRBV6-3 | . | TGTGCCAGCAGTTACGCCCAGGTCCAGATCTATGGCTACACCTTC | CASSYAQVQIYGYTF